What follows are 18 T cell receptor beta chains derived from one specimen sequenced in a study of shared clonotypes between healthy human individuals. Positively selected for CCR7, the CD45RO-negative cells used as naive CD8 cells excluded terminally differentiated effector memory CD45RA+ cells. Profiled with immunoSEQ multiplex PCR; TCRdb holds only in-frame clones, not every one. The sample has about 2.1 million clones; roughly 95% are singletons. The sequencing input was naive CD8+ T cells from PBMCs. The receptor source for this set is a man between 18 and 29 years old in good health. Some clones in this sample may be carry-over from other donors' samples.

The gene calls are TRBV10-3 and TRBJ2-7, with D perhaps matching TRBD2 (5 bases). Trimming removed 5 bases at V and 3 bases at J, with 14 bases between. This CDR3 spans 14 amino acids. Looked up from germline, CDR1 is ENHRY and CDR2 is SYGVKD. The CDR3: CAISSQTGDYEQYF. The CDR3 DNA reads TGTGCCATCAGTTCCCAGACCGGGGACTACGAGCAGTACTTC.

The chain has TRBV9 and TRBJ2-7, with D perhaps given as TRBD1 or TRBD2 (5 bases each). Between the trimmed V and J ends, which lost 4 bases and 6 bases, there was a span of 23 bases. Germline V gene data show CDR1 as SGDLS and CDR2 as YYNGEE. The CDR3 totals 16 residues. CDR3 residues: CASSLNPGTTSAEQYF. The CDR3 bases are TGTGCCAGCAGCTTAAACCCCGGGACCACCTCAGCCGAGCAGTACTTC.

The J gene is TRBJ2-3, the V gene TRBV4-2; TRBD2 matches at 11 bases. With V trimmed by 0 bases and J by 0 bases, 11 bases remained unmatched. CDR1 and CDR2 from the germline V gene are LGHNA and YNFKEQ. The CDR3 totals 20 residues. The DNA of the CDR3 is TGTGCCAGCAGCCAAGAACAGATTGGGACTAGCGGTTCTAGCACAGATACGCAGTATTTT. Protein product: CASSQEQIGTSGSSTDTQYF.

V usage is TRBV28 and J usage is TRBJ1-1; 7 bases align to TRBD1. The CDR3 runs 13 residues. The germline V gene encodes CDR1 MDHEN and CDR2 SYDVKM. The V gene end was trimmed by 2 bases and the J gene end by 4 bases; junction bases not matched to a gene: 1. CDR3 loop: CASSLRGLTEAFF. CDR3 DNA: TGTGCCAGCAGTTTAAGGGGGCTCACTGAAGCTTTCTTT. Complete variable domain (other parts from reference TRBV28 and TRBJ1-1): DVKVTQSSRYLVKRTGEKVFLECVQDMDHENMFWYRQDPGLGLRLIYFSYDVKMKEKGDIPEGYSVSREKKERFSLILESASTNQTSMYLCASSLRGLTEAFFGQGTRLTVV.

On this clone itself: The sample holds other DNA sequences that translate to the same CDR3. The chain recombines TRBV7-2 with TRBJ2-3; D is unresolved. Germline V gene lookup returns CDR1 SGHTA and CDR2 FQGNSA. Between the trimmed V and J ends, which lost 5 bases and 3 bases, there was a span of 6 bases. The CDR3 runs 12 residues. This CDR3 reads CASSPRTDTQYF. The CDR3 DNA reads as TGTGCCAGCAGCCCGAGGACAGATACGCAGTATTTT.

The chain has TRBV9 and TRBJ1-2, with 9 bases fitting TRBD1. V was pared by 0 bases and J by 12 bases, with 9 bases of the junction left unmatched. This CDR3 has 14 amino acids. Germline V gene lookup returns CDR1 SGDLS and CDR2 YYNGEE. The CDR3 loop is CASSVGATGGLHTF. DNA of the CDR3: TGTGCCAGCAGCGTAGGCGCGACAGGGGGTCTCCACACCTTC.

CDR3 sequence reads: CASSPAGGVGLFF. CDR3 nucleotides: TGTGCCAGCAGCCCCGCGGGCGGGGTGGGACTGTTTTTT. The chain uses TRBV5-6 and TRBJ1-4, with D unclear. Germline V gene lookup returns CDR1 SGHDT and CDR2 YYEEEE. Trimming shortened V by 4 bases and J by 13 bases, and 17 bases separated the two germline ends. This CDR3 has 13 amino acids. Looking up the rest from reference TRBV5-6 and TRBJ1-4 gives the full variable domain: DAGVTQSPTHLIKTRGQQVTLRCSPKSGHDTVSWYQQALGQGPQFIFQYYEEEERQRGNFPDRFSGHQFPNYSSELNVNALLLGDSALYLCASSPAGGVGLFFGSGTQLSVL.

A single count supports this clone. This sequence joins TRBV19 and TRBJ2-7; the match to TRBD2 covers 13 bases. This CDR3 is built from 15 residues. Germline V CDR1 and CDR2: LNHDA, SQIVND (reference sequence). After removal of 5 bases from V and 7 bases from J, the junction contained 8 bases not matched to a gene. As DNA, the CDR3 is TGTGCCAGTAGTCCTACCGGACTAGCGGGGGAGGAGCAGTACTTC. Amino acids: CASSPTGLAGEEQYF.

The V call is TRBV19, the J call TRBJ2-7, with 10 bases matching TRBD1. V shed 7 bases and J 5 bases; nucleotides not matched to a gene: 11. CDR3 length: 15 amino acids. Germline CDR1 LNHDA, CDR2 SQIVND (reference sequence). The CDR3 sequence is CASTPGTGAYNEQYF. CDR3 coding DNA: TGTGCCAGTACCCCCGGGACAGGGGCATATAACGAGCAGTACTTC.

The chain is built from TRBV19 and TRBJ2-7; no clear D. The germline V and J ends were trimmed by 6 bases and 6 bases, with 15 bases remaining between them. CDR1 and CDR2 from the germline V gene are LNHDA and SQIVND (reference sequence). The CDR3 is 13 residues long. CDR3 amino acids: CASSPENLGEQYF. The CDR3 region has the DNA TGTGCCAGTAGCCCTGAGAACCTAGGCGAGCAGTACTTC.

The chain carries TRBV27 and TRBJ2-7; possible D gene TRBD2, 6 bases. V shed 7 bases and J shed 4 bases, with 11 bases lying between them. Germline lookup yields CDR1 MNHEY and CDR2 SMNVEV (reference sequence). This CDR3 comprises 12 residues. The CDR3 spells CASKSEGYEQYF. DNA for the CDR3: TGTGCCAGCAAATCGGAGGGGTACGAGCAGTACTTC.

This clone occurred once. The chain has TRBV25-1 and TRBJ2-7, with D perhaps being TRBD1 or TRBD2 (5 bases each). Trimming took off 1 base at V and 2 bases at J, with 12 bases between the two ends. The CDR3 contains 15 residues. CDR1 is MGHDK, CDR2 SYGVNS, per germline. The CDR3 nucleotides read TGTGCCAGCAGTGAATTTGGGACGGAAACCTACGAGCAGTACTTC. It is translated as CASSEFGTETYEQYF.

The V gene is TRBV6-5, the J gene TRBJ2-1; 9 positions match TRBD2. The V segment lost 7 bases and the J segment 5 bases; nucleotides outside the gene matches: 9. Germline lookup yields CDR1 MNHEY and CDR2 SVGAGI. This CDR3 comprises 15 residues. This CDR3 is CASTMSGGNHNEQFF. In nucleotides, the CDR3 is TGTGCCAGCACCATGAGCGGGGGGAACCACAATGAGCAGTTCTTC.

This rearrangement joins TRBV5-1 to TRBJ2-1, with D uncertain. Trimming stripped 6 bases from V and 7 bases from J, with 17 bases between. Looked up from germline, CDR1 is SGHRS and CDR2 is YFSETQ. This CDR3 region has 14 residues. CDR3 in amino acids: CASTDGLMGNEQFF. The CDR3 nucleotides read TGCGCCAGCACGGATGGTCTAATGGGAAATGAGCAGTTCTTC. Drawing the rest from reference TRBV5-1 and TRBJ2-1, the complete variable domain is KAGVTQTPRYLIKTRGQQVTLSCSPISGHRSVSWYQQTPGQGLQFLFEYFSETQRNKGNFPGRFSGRQFSNSRSEMNVSTLELGDSALYLCASTDGLMGNEQFFGPGTRLTVL.

The genes are TRBV18 and TRBJ1-2; TRBD1 is a possible D gene (6 bases). Germline values: CDR1 KGHSH, CDR2 LQKENI. There are 17 residues in the CDR3. Deletions cut 3 bases from V and 7 bases from J, with 24 bases between. The CDR3 spells CASSPEDPGTPFGGYTF. For the CDR3, the DNA is TGTGCCAGCTCACCGGAGGACCCCGGGACACCCTTCGGTGGCTACACCTTC.

The chain couples TRBV28 to TRBJ2-3; D perhaps matches TRBD1 (6 bases). V was trimmed by 10 bases and J by 2 bases, leaving 16 bases between them. The germline V gene encodes CDR1 MDHEN and CDR2 SYDVKM. This CDR3 contains 14 residues. The CDR3 is CAISTGMITDTQYF. DNA of the CDR3: TGTGCCATTAGTACAGGGATGATCACAGATACGCAGTATTTT.

This sequence joins TRBV9 and TRBJ2-6, with D possibly being TRBD1 (5 bases). The CDR3 contains 13 residues. The V end was cut by 5 bases, the J end by 4 bases, with 7 bases between. Germline loops: CDR1 SGDLS, CDR2 YYNGEE. DNA for the CDR3: TGTGCCAGCAGGGGGCCCGGGGCCAACGTCCTGACTTTC. It specifies CASRGPGANVLTF.

To note about this clone: Other DNA sequences in this specimen translate into the identical CDR3. J is TRBJ2-7 and V is TRBV5-1; either TRBD1 or TRBD2 may fit D (5 bases each). The CDR3 contains 14 residues. Between the trimmed V and J ends, which lost 0 bases and 0 bases, there was a span of 7 bases. Germline V CDR1 and CDR2: SGHRS, YFSETQ. Written as DNA, the CDR3 is TGCGCCAGCAGCTTGGTTGGGACCTCCTACGAGCAGTACTTC. It specifies CASSLVGTSYEQYF.